The sequence of this T cell receptor (beta chain) was determined in a study of radiation and T cells in renal cell carcinoma. The table came from immunoSEQ multiplex PCR; TCRdb's copy has only in-frame clones and leaves some out. The table includes more than 8,000 clones, around 53% detected once. The ends were cut back, 3 bases at V and 3 bases at J, with 12 bases in the middle. Germline CDR1 LNHDA, CDR2 SQIVND (reference sequence). The CDR3 covers 15 residues. Treatment meaning: 15 Gy SBRT to primary tumor, nephrectomy 4 weeks later. This chain uses TRBV19 with TRBJ1-5; a weak D match, TRBD1 (6 bases). This sequence originates from a man in his fifties or sixties with renal cell carcinoma. Source: tumor tissue, taken from a patient whose treatment included radiotherapy and nephrectomy. The CDR3 is CASSIQGQFNQPQHF. The CDR3 coding sequence is TGTGCCAGTAGTATCCAGGGGCAGTTCAATCAGCCCCAGCATTTT.